This TCR beta chain originates from a study of blood T cell repertoires in COVID-19. Study background: PBMCs, B-cell-depleted T cells, or T cells were the source of the cDNA or gDNA that made up the material.

Trimming took 5 bases from V and 4 from J; bases not matched to a gene: 6. The germline gives CDR1 SGHVS, CDR2 FQNEAQ. The CDR3 sequence is 16 residues long. Per the study methods: By means of reference gene primer amplification, nucleated cell counts were estimated. Only in-frame clones appear in the TCRdb table, and some are missing; sequencing was by immunoSEQ multiplex PCR. Clone size and V and J calls were adopted from that table, with D and trimming inferred from the DNA. Of 200,000 to 300,000 clones listed, about nine tenths are singletons. This TCR came from a woman between 40 and 50 years old with acute or convalescent COVID-19. What was sequenced was peripheral blood. The chain uses TRBV7-8 and TRBJ2-3; 13 nucleotides agree with TRBD2. The CDR3 DNA is TGTGCCAGCAGCAAAACTAGCGGGGGGGCCGCAGATACGCAGTATTTT. Its translation is CASSKTSGGAADTQYF.